This T cell receptor beta chain was captured by sequencing in a study of identical twins. Looked up from germline, CDR1 is SGHNT and CDR2 is YYREEE (reference sequence). The CDR3 contains 14 residues. Trimming shortened V by 1 base and J by 6 bases, and 10 bases separated the two germline ends. This clonotype was picked up a small number of times. Its specificity is unknown. The study, taken as a whole, reports: Zero-insertion analyses could be partly confounded by invariant MAIT and iNKT cells. Weaker excess twin sharing was observed in beta out-of-frame sequences. There was more out-of-frame TCR alpha sharing in monozygotic twins than models estimated. Cord blood's abundant beta clonotypes had fewer insertions, unlike memory repertoires.

From the 5' RACE reads, TCRdb called clonotypes with MiXCR, one entry per CDR3 protein. The sample lists some 250,000 distinct CDR3 sequences; roughly 13% were seen once. The data also belong to a second study, concerning yellow fever vaccine responses in identical twins.

This clonotype was obtained from a woman under 30 in good health. What was sequenced was memory (CD45RO+) T cells sorted from blood. J is TRBJ2-2 and V is TRBV5-4, with D hard to call. CDR3 coding DNA: TGTGCCAGCAGCTTGCCCTTTGCGTCCGGGGAGCTGTTTTTT. Its translation is CASSLPFASGELFF.